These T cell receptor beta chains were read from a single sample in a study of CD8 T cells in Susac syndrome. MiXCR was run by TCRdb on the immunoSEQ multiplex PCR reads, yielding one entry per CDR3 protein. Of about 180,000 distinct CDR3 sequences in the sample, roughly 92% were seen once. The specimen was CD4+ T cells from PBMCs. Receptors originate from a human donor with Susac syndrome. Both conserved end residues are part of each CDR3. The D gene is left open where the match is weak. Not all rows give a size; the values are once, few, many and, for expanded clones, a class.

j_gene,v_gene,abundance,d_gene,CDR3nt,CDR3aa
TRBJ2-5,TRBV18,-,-,TGTGCCAGCTCACCACCGACGGGGGTCCAAGAGACCCAGTACTTC,CASSPPTGVQETQYF
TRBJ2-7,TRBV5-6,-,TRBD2,TGTGCCAGCAGCCAGGGACTAGCGGGGCAAGGGTACGAGCAGTACTTC,CASSQGLAGQGYEQYF
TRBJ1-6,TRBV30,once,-,TGTGCCTGGAGCCCGGGATTCGATTCACCCCTCCACTTT,CAWSPGFDSPLHF
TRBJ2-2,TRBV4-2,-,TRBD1,TGTGCCAGCAGCCAACCGGGACAGGGGCCCGGGGAGCTGTTTTTT,CASSQPGQGPGELFF
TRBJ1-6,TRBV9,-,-,TGTGCCAGCAGCGTAGGTGTCAGGGCCGACTCACCCCTCCACTTT,CASSVGVRADSPLHF
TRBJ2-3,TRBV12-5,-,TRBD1,TGTGCTAGTGATGGACAGGGGAATACGCAGTATTTT,CASDGQGNTQYF
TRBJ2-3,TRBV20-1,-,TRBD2,TGCAGTGCTCCCTTAGCGGGGGGGTTCACAGATACGCAGTATTTT,CSAPLAGGFTDTQYF
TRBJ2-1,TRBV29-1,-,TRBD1,TGCAGCGTACCCGGACAGGGGTTAACCTACAATGAGCAGTTCTTC,CSVPGQGLTYNEQFF
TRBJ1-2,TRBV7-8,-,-,TGTGCCAGCAGCTTCGGAGACCGTCCAATCTATGGCTACACCTTC,CASSFGDRPIYGYTF
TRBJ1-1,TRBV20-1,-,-,TGCAGTGCTAACCGTCAAGGTGAAGCTTTCTTT,CSANRQGEAFF
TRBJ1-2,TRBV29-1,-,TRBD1,TGCAGCGTACAGACAGGGGGCCGAACCTATGGCTACACCTTC,CSVQTGGRTYGYTF
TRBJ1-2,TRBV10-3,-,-,TGTGCCATCAGTGGGGCGGGGGCGGCTAACTATGGCTACACCTTC,CAISGAGAANYGYTF
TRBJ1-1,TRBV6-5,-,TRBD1,TGTGCCAGCAGTTACGACCGTTCCCAACAGGGGCCGGAAACAACTGAAGCTTTCTTT,CASSYDRSQQGPETTEAFF
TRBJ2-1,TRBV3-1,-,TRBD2,TGTGCCAGCAGCCAAGGGGCTAGCGGGGGGGCTGGGTACAATGAGCAGTTCTTC,CASSQGASGGAGYNEQFF
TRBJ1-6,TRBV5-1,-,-,TGCGCCAGCAGCTTGGCCGGGGAAGTTGGGAATTCACCCCTCCACTTT,CASSLAGEVGNSPLHF
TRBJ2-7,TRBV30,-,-,TGTGCCTGGAGTGTAAGTGGTTTTTCCTACGAGCAGTACTTC,CAWSVSGFSYEQYF